These 17 T cell receptor beta chains were sequenced from one sample in a study of blood T cell repertoires in COVID-19. Libraries were prepared by immunoSEQ multiplex PCR; TCRdb keeps only in-frame clonotypes and omits some of them. The repertoire holds more than 70,000 clones, with 79% as singletons. Sample: peripheral blood. The receptors were sampled from a human donor in a cohort sampled during active COVID-19.

The chain joins TRBV9 to TRBJ1-6; 7 positions agree with TRBD1. Germline trimming cut 4 bases from V and 7 bases from J; bases unmatched to any gene: 11. The CDR3 loop spans 16 amino acids. Germline assignment: CDR1 SGDLS and CDR2 YYNGEE. The chain's CDR3 is CASSPTNRGANSPLHF. The DNA of the CDR3 is TGTGCCAGCAGCCCGACGAACAGGGGAGCGAATTCACCCCTCCACTTT. Full variable domain (remainder filled in from reference TRBV9 and TRBJ1-6): DSGVTQTPKHLITATGQRVTLRCSPRSGDLSVYWYQQSLDQGLQFLIQYYNGEERAKGNILERFSAQQFPDLHSELNLSSLELGDSALYFCASSPTNRGANSPLHFGNGTRLTVT.

The CDR3 spells CASSFQGQNNSPLHF. In nucleotides, the CDR3 is TGTGCCAGCAGCTTCCAGGGACAGAATAATTCACCCCTCCACTTT. The V gene is TRBV11-2, the J gene TRBJ1-6, with 7 bases lining up with TRBD1. J lost 5 bases, V lost 3 bases, and 4 bases had no gene match. Per the germline V gene, CDR1 is SGHAT and CDR2 is FQNNGV. The CDR3 runs to 15 residues.

J is TRBJ2-7 and V is TRBV7-8; D might be TRBD1 (5 bases). Germline V gene lookup returns CDR1 SGHVS and CDR2 FQNEAQ. Trimming removed 5 bases from V and 3 bases from J, with 14 bases in between. This CDR3 contains 14 residues. The CDR3 DNA is TGTGCCAGCAGCCCACGGGCGCAGGGCTACGAGCAGTACTTC. Amino acids: CASSPRAQGYEQYF.

This rearrangement joins TRBV29-1 to TRBJ2-7, with 7 bases matching TRBD1. Trimming cost V 2 bases and J 2 bases; bases outside gene matches: 6. The CDR3 is 14 amino acids. The germline V gene has CDR1 SQVTM and CDR2 ANQGSEA. The CDR3 bases are TGCAGCGTTGAATCCCACCAGGGGGCCTACGAGCAGTACTTC. Protein: CSVESHQGAYEQYF.

This clone was counted once. The chain employs TRBV28 and TRBJ2-7; 10 positions match TRBD2. Per the germline V gene, CDR1 is MDHEN and CDR2 is SYDVKM. The CDR3 extends over 13 amino acids. The V segment lost 6 bases and the J segment 4 bases; nucleotides outside the gene matches: 3. The CDR3 loop is CASSRAGGYEQYF. The CDR3 coding sequence is TGTGCCAGCAGCCGAGCGGGAGGGTACGAGCAGTACTTC.

This clone was observed a few times. V gene TRBV20-1 combines with J gene TRBJ2-7; D gene uncertain. CDR1 is DFQATT, CDR2 SNEGSKA, per germline (reference sequence). The CDR3 length is 11 residues. The V and J ends lost 5 bases and 10 bases respectively, with 15 bases between them. This CDR3 is CSAEARVGQYF. The CDR3 DNA reads TGCAGTGCTGAAGCACGGGTCGGTCAGTACTTC.

Note on this clone: One junction end does not reproduce the germline sequence, and a read error may be involved. The V call is TRBV19, the J call TRBJ1-1; D remains ambiguous. Germline CDR1 reads LNHDA; CDR2 reads SQIVND (reference sequence). This CDR3 has 15 residues. The CDR3 is CASSIDQTPGPDAFF. The DNA of the CDR3 is TGTGCCAGTAGTATAGACCAGACCCCGGGTCCTGATGCTTTCTTT. The full variable domain, in which reference TRBV19 and TRBJ1-1 provide the parts outside the CDR3, is DGGITQSPKYLFRKEGQNVTLSCEQNLNHDAMYWYRQDPGQGLRLIYYSQIVNDFQKGDIAEGYSVSREKKESFPLTVTSAQKNPTAFYLCASSIDQTPGPDAFFGQGTRLTVV.

The chain links TRBV30 to TRBJ2-7, with TRBD1 identical over 7 bases. V trimming: 0 bases; J trimming: 1 base; junction bases outside the gene matches: 3. The germline CDR1 and CDR2 sequences are GTSNPN and SVGIG (reference sequence). This CDR3 spans 14 amino acids. The CDR3 region is CAWSVLTGSYEQYF. The CDR3 bases are TGTGCCTGGAGTGTCTTGACAGGGTCCTACGAGCAGTACTTC.

The V call is TRBV21-1, the J call TRBJ1-1. TRBV21-1 is a listed pseudogene. CDR3 length equals 19 residues. CDR3 loop: CASSKALTHGGESCTEAFF. In DNA form, the CDR3 reads TGTGCCAGCAGCAAAGCGCTGACACATGGGGGGGAATCTTGCACTGAAGCTTTCTTT.

Details on this clone: Additional DNA sequences in this sample encode the identical CDR3. The V call is TRBV28, the J call TRBJ1-3; D unclear. CDR1 MDHEN and CDR2 SYDVKM come from the germline V gene. V lost 3 bases and J lost 0, with 9 bases in between. The CDR3 totals 15 residues. This CDR3 reads CASSFGGYSGNTIYF. For the CDR3, the DNA is TGTGCCAGCAGTTTCGGCGGATACTCTGGAAACACCATATATTTT. Variable domain in full (rest from reference TRBV28 and TRBJ1-3): DVKVTQSSRYLVKRTGEKVFLECVQDMDHENMFWYRQDPGLGLRLIYFSYDVKMKEKGDIPEGYSVSREKKERFSLILESASTNQTSMYLCASSFGGYSGNTIYFGEGSWLTVV.

The rearrangement uses TRBV19 and TRBJ1-5; 8 bases agree with TRBD1. Germline lookup yields CDR1 LNHDA and CDR2 SQIVND (reference sequence). V dropped 6 bases and J dropped 4; count of bases not matched to a gene: 5. The CDR3 totals 14 residues. The chain's CDR3 is CASRDTGGNQPQHF. In DNA form, the CDR3 reads TGTGCCAGTAGGGACACAGGGGGGAATCAGCCCCAGCATTTT.

This clone was found a few times. The rearrangement links TRBV11-2 to TRBJ2-7; tentatively, D is TRBD1 (7 bases). Germline lookup yields CDR1 SGHAT and CDR2 FQNNGV. The CDR3 is made up of 18 amino acids. The V gene lost 5 bases and the J gene lost 2 bases, with 25 bases spanning the gap. The CDR3 reads CASSRGQKRRAGTYEQYF. DNA of the CDR3: TGTGCCAGCAGCAGGGGACAGAAAAGACGAGCGGGCACCTACGAGCAGTACTTC.

The genes are TRBV7-9 and TRBJ2-5, with TRBD1 matching 8 bases. The germline gives CDR1 SEHNR, CDR2 FQNEAQ (reference sequence). This CDR3 is 12 amino acids long. V dropped 4 bases and J dropped 9; count of bases not matched to a gene: 4. CDR3 nucleotide sequence: TGTGCCAGCAGCTCCGGACAGGGTGCCCAGTACTTC. Its translation is CASSSGQGAQYF.

This clone appeared a few times. V usage is TRBV6-5 and J usage is TRBJ1-5, with 7 bases lining up with TRBD1. The CDR3 consists of 15 residues. J was trimmed by 9 bases and V by 0 bases; bases with no gene match: 8. Germline V gene lookup returns CDR1 MNHEY and CDR2 SVGAGI. The CDR3 sequence: CASSYSLTGSGPQHF. The CDR3 DNA reads TGTGCCAGCAGTTACTCACTGACAGGGAGCGGGCCCCAGCATTTT.

This sequence joins TRBV20-1 and TRBJ2-3; 7 bases align to TRBD2. The CDR3 extends over 15 amino acids. The germline V gene encodes CDR1 DFQATT and CDR2 SNEGSKA (reference sequence). Losses at the gene ends were 6 bases for V and 0 bases for J; bases not matched to a gene: 9. In nucleotides, the CDR3 is TGCAGTGCCAGTGGGGGTAGCGGGAGCACAGATACGCAGTATTTT. Translating it yields CSASGGSGSTDTQYF.

The chain carries TRBV4-1 and TRBJ2-1; possible D gene TRBD2, 6 bases. The CDR3 runs 16 residues. Germline V gene data show CDR1 as MGHRA and CDR2 as YSYEKL. Trimming took 1 base from V and 9 from J, leaving 19 bases between them. The CDR3 DNA is TGCGCCAGCAGCCAAGTGATCGGTGTCGGGGGTGCTGAGCAGTTCTTC. Its translation is CASSQVIGVGGAEQFF.

CDR3 DNA: TGTGCCAGTAGTACCGGGACTAGCAGATACAATGAGCAGTTCTTC. It codes for CASSTGTSRYNEQFF. The chain joins TRBV19 to TRBJ2-1, with 9 bases lining up with TRBD2. Germline-derived CDR1 and CDR2 are LNHDA and SQIVND (reference sequence). V trimming: 4 bases; J trimming: 4 bases; junction bases outside the gene matches: 5. The CDR3 totals 15 residues. Based on the CDR3 plus reference TRBV19 and TRBJ2-1, the full variable domain is DGGITQSPKYLFRKEGQNVTLSCEQNLNHDAMYWYRQDPGQGLRLIYYSQIVNDFQKGDIAEGYSVSREKKESFPLTVTSAQKNPTAFYLCASSTGTSRYNEQFFGPGTRLTVL.